These 4 T cell receptor beta chains were sequenced from one sample in a study of blood T cell repertoires in COVID-19. Generated by immunoSEQ multiplex PCR, the TCRdb table keeps only in-frame clones and is missing some. The sample holds 25,000 to 30,000 clones; approximately 80% are singletons and the top ten take roughly a quarter. Sample: peripheral blood. These receptors were taken from a human donor in a cohort sampled during active COVID-19.

This sequence joins TRBV5-4 and TRBJ2-7; D perhaps matches TRBD2 (6 bases). The CDR3 is 16 amino acids. V was pared by 4 bases and J by 3 bases, with 20 bases between. Germline V gene data show CDR1 as SGHNT and CDR2 as YYREEE (reference sequence). The CDR3 loop reads CASSGNRDFKSYEQYF. CDR3 in DNA: TGTGCCAGCAGCGGTAACCGGGACTTTAAAAGCTACGAGCAGTACTTC. Full variable domain (rest looked up from reference TRBV5-4 and TRBJ2-7): ETGVTQSPTHLIKTRGQQVTLRCSSQSGHNTVSWYQQALGQGPQFIFQYYREEENGRGNFPPRFSGLQFPNYSSELNVNALELDDSALYLCASSGNRDFKSYEQYFGPGTRLTVT.

The V gene is TRBV7-3, the J gene TRBJ1-1; 8 bases align to TRBD1. The germline gives CDR1 SGHTA, CDR2 FQGTGA. The CDR3 spans 14 residues. The V gene end was trimmed by 5 bases and the J gene end by 5 bases; junction bases not matched to a gene: 7. CDR3 DNA sequence: TGTGCCAGCAGCCCGACAGGGGCCGGGACTGAAGCTTTCTTT. Protein sequence: CASSPTGAGTEAFF.

The rearrangement uses TRBV25-1 and TRBJ2-2; 7 bases are a match to TRBD1. V lost 4 bases and J lost 4; bases outside the gene matches: 6. From germline, CDR1 is MGHDK and CDR2 SYGVNS. This CDR3 contains 15 residues. The chain's CDR3 is CASSVQTGLTGELFF. The CDR3 DNA is TGTGCCAGCAGTGTGCAGACAGGGCTCACCGGGGAGCTGTTTTTT.

This chain connects TRBV11-2 to TRBJ1-2, with D tentatively TRBD1 (5 bases). Trimming pared 5 bases from V and 3 bases from J, leaving 7 bases between. Per the germline V gene, CDR1 is SGHAT and CDR2 is FQNNGV. The CDR3 length is 12 residues. The CDR3 sequence is CASSRRDYGYTF. In DNA, the CDR3 is TGTGCCAGCAGCCGCAGGGACTATGGCTACACCTTC.